This TCR beta chain is from a study of blood T cells in healthy people across ages. V gave up 3 bases and J gave up 7 bases; unmatched junction bases: 10. CDR1 and CDR2 from the germline V gene are SGHRS and YFSETQ. This CDR3 is built from 16 residues. A second PCR of about 6 to 11 cycles used a sample-barcoded 5' primer and a J-beta primer mix. TCRdb recomputed calls from the 5' RACE reads with MiXCR, one row per CDR3 protein. The sample lists approximately 780,000 distinct CDR3 sequences, 25% to 30% seen once, with 3% in the top ten. This sample was shared with a second study, whose subject was T cells of mothers and their children.

The material sequenced was blood. The genes are TRBV5-1 and TRBJ2-5, with 12 nucleotides matching TRBD2. The source is a boy younger than 18 in good health. The DNA of the CDR3 is TGCGCCAGCAGCTCCACCCTAGCGGGGGGGCTGGGGACCCAGTACTTC. It codes for CASSSTLAGGLGTQYF.